This passage covers 21 T cell receptor beta chains from one sample sequenced in a study of shared T cell receptors in the human thymus (dated by TCRdb to about 2021). The method behind the library was the immunoSEQ multiplex PCR assay. The immuneACCESS repertoire file appears here via TCRdb, limited to in-frame rearrangements. These files lack a portion of the clones; in checked studies, under half of the deficit traces to unresolved V genes, and the cause of the others is not known. The sample table holds some 660,000 clones, of which around 87% were seen once. Roughly 0.0087% of the sample lies in the top ten. This sample was shared with a second study, whose subject was human thymus T cells.

Sequenced sample: thymocytes. These receptors all stem from a boy less than two years old with a congenital heart defect. Donor details come from another sample of the same person, matched by shared clones.

The rearrangement links TRBV4-2 to TRBJ1-5, with no clear D. The germline V gene encodes CDR1 LGHNA and CDR2 YNFKEQ. The V end was cut by 0 bases, the J end by 7 bases, with 7 bases between. CDR3 size: 13 residues. DNA of the CDR3: TGTGCCAGCAGCCAAGAGGCCTTCCAGCCCCAGCATTTT. This gives the protein CASSQEAFQPQHF.

Details on this clone: The junction departs from the called germline gene at one end, perhaps through a read error. The chain combines TRBV5-4 with TRBJ1-2; D not resolved. The CDR3 has 12 amino acids. Germline CDR1 is SGHNT and CDR2 is YYREEE (reference sequence). The CDR3 coding sequence is TGTGCCAGAAGCTTGCCGGGGTATGGCTACACCTTC. Translation: CARSLPGYGYTF.

The chain is built from TRBV11-2 and TRBJ2-2; TRBD2 agrees at 12 bases. This CDR3 has 18 residues. CDR1 and CDR2 (germline): SGHAT, FQNNGV. Trimming cost V 5 bases and J 1 base; bases outside gene matches: 8. The DNA of the CDR3 is TGTGCCAGCAGCACAAGGACTAGCGGGGAGGGGAACACCGGGGAGCTGTTTTTT. This encodes CASSTRTSGEGNTGELFF.

The V call is TRBV28, the J call TRBJ2-7; a weak D match, TRBD1 (6 bases). Trimming left V 2 bases short and J 2 bases short, with 10 bases between. Germline values: CDR1 MDHEN, CDR2 SYDVKM. The CDR3 consists of 14 residues. The CDR3 DNA reads TGTGCCAGCAGTTTAGGGGACACCCCCTACGAGCAGTACTTC. Translating gives CASSLGDTPYEQYF.

The V and J genes are TRBV10-3 and TRBJ2-5, with 7 bases matching TRBD1. V dropped 3 bases and J dropped 5; count of bases not matched to a gene: 12. CDR3 length: 16 amino acids. CDR1 and CDR2 (germline): ENHRY, SYGVKD. CDR3 nucleotide sequence: TGTGCCATCAGTGATCCAGGGGGTAGGGGTTGGGAGACCCAGTACTTC. Protein sequence: CAISDPGGRGWETQYF.

The rearrangement joins TRBV6-1 to TRBJ2-7; tentative D call: TRBD2 (6 bases). V was cut by 1 base and J by 2 bases, with 33 bases left in between. This CDR3 comprises 22 residues. CDR1 is MNHNS, CDR2 SASEGT, per germline. This CDR3 is CASSEEFLPTAGTIFFTYEQYF. CDR3 DNA sequence: TGTGCCAGCAGTGAAGAGTTCCTCCCAACAGCGGGCACCATCTTCTTCACCTACGAGCAGTACTTC.

This chain connects TRBV19 to TRBJ1-1, with TRBD1 as a possible D gene (6 bases). V was trimmed by 4 bases and J by 4 bases, leaving 10 bases between them. CDR1 is LNHDA, CDR2 SQIVND, per germline (reference sequence). The CDR3 spans 13 residues. CDR3 DNA: TGTGCCAGTAGTAACCAGGGGTTCACTGAAGCTTTCTTT. Protein product: CASSNQGFTEAFF. The full variable domain, rest sourced from reference TRBV19 and TRBJ1-1, is DGGITQSPKYLFRKEGQNVTLSCEQNLNHDAMYWYRQDPGQGLRLIYYSQIVNDFQKGDIAEGYSVSREKKESFPLTVTSAQKNPTAFYLCASSNQGFTEAFFGQGTRLTVV.

V is TRBV5-1 and J is TRBJ2-2, with 7 positions matching TRBD2. V trimming: 4 bases; J trimming: 1 base; junction bases outside the gene matches: 1. The CDR3 length is 14 residues. In germline, CDR1 is SGHRS, CDR2 YFSETQ. CDR3 DNA: TGCGCCAGCAGCGGGGGGGGGAACACCGGGGAGCTGTTTTTT. Translating gives CASSGGGNTGELFF.

This clone was detected only once. The chain carries TRBV11-3 and TRBJ2-5, with 10 bases lining up with TRBD1. Germline values: CDR1 SGHNT, CDR2 YENEEA. Losses at the gene ends were 5 bases for V and 2 bases for J; bases not matched to a gene: 14. The CDR3 extends over 18 amino acids. CDR3 in DNA: TGTGCCAGCAGCAACAAACCCCCGACAGGGGGCGGACAAGAGACCCAGTACTTC. Residues: CASSNKPPTGGGQETQYF.

The rearrangement links TRBV5-6 to TRBJ2-5; 7 positions match TRBD1. This CDR3 contains 16 residues. V shed 2 bases, J shed 2 bases, and the junction held 9 bases outside the gene matches. Germline V gene sequence: CDR1 SGHDT, CDR2 YYEEEE. DNA for the CDR3: TGTGCCAGCAGCTTATACGAAGACAGGGTACAAGAGACCCAGTACTTC. This encodes CASSLYEDRVQETQYF.

J is TRBJ1-5 and V is TRBV27; TRBD1 is a possible D gene (5 bases). V shed 6 bases and J shed 5 bases, with 11 bases lying between them. CDR3 length equals 13 residues. Germline-derived CDR1 and CDR2 are MNHEY and SMNVEV (reference sequence). CDR3 in DNA: TGTGCCAGCAGCCTCGACAGCTATCAGCCCCAGCATTTT. It specifies CASSLDSYQPQHF.

CDR3 sequence reads: CASSPGEQGANTGELFF. The CDR3 region has the DNA TGTGCCAGCTCACCGGGGGAGCAGGGGGCTAACACCGGGGAGCTGTTTTTT. V and J are TRBV18 and TRBJ2-2; the match to TRBD1 covers 8 bases. Losses at the gene ends were 3 bases for V and 2 bases for J; bases not matched to a gene: 8. Germline values: CDR1 KGHSH, CDR2 LQKENI. This CDR3 spans 17 amino acids.

The chain has TRBV5-6 and TRBJ1-1; weak D call: TRBD1 (6 bases). Between the trimmed V and J ends, which lost 4 bases and 8 bases, there was a span of 12 bases. The CDR3 runs 12 residues. Germline CDR1 and CDR2: SGHDT and YYEEEE. CDR3 loop: CASSVHREEAFF. CDR3 DNA: TGTGCCAGCAGCGTCCACAGGGAAGAAGCTTTCTTT.

The chain links TRBV4-3 to TRBJ1-1; 8 bases align to TRBD1. Germline V CDR1 and CDR2: LGHNA, YSLEER. CDR3 length: 17 amino acids. V shed 3 bases and J 3 bases; nucleotides not matched to a gene: 12. The CDR3 nucleotides read TGCGCCAGCAGCCATCGAGGGGCAGGGGGCCAGTACACTGAAGCTTTCTTT. Residues: CASSHRGAGGQYTEAFF.

The rearrangement joins TRBV4-3 to TRBJ2-1, with 8 bases that match TRBD2. Losses at the gene ends were 1 base for V and 8 bases for J; bases not matched to a gene: 10. Germline CDR1 is LGHNA and CDR2 is YSLEER. This CDR3 is 16 amino acids long. The CDR3 sequence: CASSQVGTSGIYEQFF. CDR3 bases: TGCGCCAGCAGCCAAGTCGGGACTAGTGGGATCTATGAGCAGTTCTTC.

J is TRBJ2-5 and V is TRBV5-4, with 10 bases identical to TRBD1. CDR3 size: 16 residues. Germline V gene data show CDR1 as SGHNT and CDR2 as YYREEE (reference sequence). V trimming: 4 bases; J trimming: 5 bases; junction bases outside the gene matches: 11. The CDR3 DNA follows: TGTGCCAGCAGCGAGGGACAGGGGCATAGGGAGGAGACCCAGTACTTC. Translation gives CASSEGQGHREETQYF.

This chain links TRBV28 with TRBJ2-7; 12 nucleotides align to TRBD1. Trimming cost V 7 bases and J 6 bases; bases outside gene matches: 13. CDR3 length: 16 residues. Germline CDR1 MDHEN, CDR2 SYDVKM. CDR3: CASKTTDRDRGREQYF. For the CDR3, the DNA is TGTGCCAGCAAAACGACCGACCGGGACAGGGGGCGCGAGCAGTACTTC.

The gene calls are TRBV12-5 and TRBJ2-1; 7 bases map to TRBD2. The CDR3 sequence is 18 residues long. Germline assignment: CDR1 LGHNT and CDR2 FRNRAP. With 0 bases clipped from V and 6 bases from J, the junction kept 14 bases outside the gene matches. In nucleotides, the CDR3 is TGTGCTAGTGGTTTGGTACCGATAAGCGGGAATTGGCTCAATGAGCAGTTCTTC. Translated: CASGLVPISGNWLNEQFF.

The V and J genes are TRBV7-2 and TRBJ1-5; weak D call: TRBD1 (5 bases). V gave up 5 bases and J gave up 3 bases, with 26 bases separating them. Per the germline V gene, CDR1 is SGHTA and CDR2 is FQGNSA. This CDR3 contains 19 residues. The CDR3 loop is CASSQGQAGDMDNNQPQHF. CDR3 DNA sequence: TGTGCCAGCAGCCAAGGGCAGGCGGGGGATATGGATAACAATCAGCCCCAGCATTTT.

The V call is TRBV29-1, the J call TRBJ2-7; TRBD2 matches at 9 bases. Unmatched junction bases numbered 8, after V lost 5 bases and J lost 0 bases. The CDR3 is 15 amino acids. CDR1 and CDR2 from the germline V gene are SQVTM and ANQGSEA. In nucleotides, the CDR3 is TGCAGCGTTCGTCTAGCGGGATCGGGCTCCTACGAGCAGTACTTC. Translation: CSVRLAGSGSYEQYF.

CDR3 DNA sequence: TGTGCCAGCAGTGAGCGGAATGATGAAAAACTGTTTTTT. This codes for CASSERNDEKLFF. The gene calls are TRBV27 and TRBJ1-4, with D hard to call. The CDR3 has 13 amino acids. Germline V gene lookup returns CDR1 MNHEY and CDR2 SMNVEV (reference sequence). With 5 bases removed from V and 6 bases from J, the gap between germline ends came to 10 bases.